The present TCR beta chain was sequenced within a study of blood T cell repertoires in COVID-19. Across the study: Acute and convalescent COVID-19 samples came from the United States, Italy and Spain. Sample material is recorded as cDNA or gDNA derived from T cells, B-cell-depleted T cells, or PBMCs.

V lost 3 bases and J 4 bases, leaving 15 bases between the germline ends. Germline values: CDR1 MNHNS, CDR2 SASEGT. The CDR3 is 15 residues long. Some clones are missing from TCRdb's copy, which holds only in-frame ones; the method was immunoSEQ multiplex PCR. The sample yields 150,000 to 200,000 clones, approximately 80% seen once. This receptor was obtained from a man between 45 and 60 years old who had recovered from COVID-19. The sample was PBMCs or T cells enriched from blood (not recorded which). The V gene is TRBV6-1, the J gene TRBJ1-2; D is uncertain. The CDR3 spells CASSEQLRVSYGYTF. Here the CDR3 DNA reads TGTGCCAGCAGTGAGCAGTTGCGGGTCAGCTATGGCTACACCTTC.